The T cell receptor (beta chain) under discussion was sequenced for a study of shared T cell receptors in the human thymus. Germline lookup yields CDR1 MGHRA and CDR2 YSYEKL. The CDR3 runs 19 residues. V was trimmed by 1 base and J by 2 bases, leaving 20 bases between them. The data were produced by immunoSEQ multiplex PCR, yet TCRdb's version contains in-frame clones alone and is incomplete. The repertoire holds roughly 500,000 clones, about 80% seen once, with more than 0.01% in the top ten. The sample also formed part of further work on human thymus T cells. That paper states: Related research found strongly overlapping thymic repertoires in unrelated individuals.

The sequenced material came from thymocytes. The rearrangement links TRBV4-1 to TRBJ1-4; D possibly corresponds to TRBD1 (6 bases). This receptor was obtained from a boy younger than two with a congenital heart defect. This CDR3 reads CASSQGNPDRRSTNEKLFF. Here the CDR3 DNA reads TGCGCCAGCAGCCAAGGGAATCCTGACAGGCGGTCGACTAATGAAAAACTGTTTTTT.